Below, 17 T cell receptor beta chains from the same sample are listed, as sequenced in a study of response to subunit inactivated influenza vaccine. TCRdb reprocessed the RT-PCR reads with MiXCR, giving one entry per CDR3 protein. The data contain about 780,000 distinct CDR3 sequences, approximately 17% of them singletons. The sample in question was PBMCs from blood, obtained less than 6 days after vaccination. Receptors originate from a man aged 45-65 years who received an inactivated influenza vaccine.

This clonotype was seen more than once but under ten times. V is TRBV9 and J is TRBJ1-2; 8 nucleotides agree with TRBD1. Germline lookup yields CDR1 SGDLS and CDR2 YYNGEE. Germline trimming cut 0 bases from V and 4 bases from J; bases unmatched to any gene: 5. This CDR3 contains 15 residues. The CDR3 region has the DNA TGTGCCAGCAGCGTAGATGACAGGGGAGGCTATGGCTACACCTTC. The encoded protein is CASSVDDRGGYGYTF. Full variable domain (rest looked up from reference TRBV9 and TRBJ1-2): DSGVTQTPKHLITATGQRVTLRCSPRSGDLSVYWYQQSLDQGLQFLIQYYNGEERAKGNILERFSAQQFPDLHSELNLSSLELGDSALYFCASSVDDRGGYGYTFGSGTRLTVV.

The sample holds a few counts of this clonotype. This chain uses TRBV11-3 with TRBJ2-1; D is perhaps TRBD2 (5 bases). Germline V gene lookup returns CDR1 SGHNT and CDR2 YENEEA. Trimming shortened V by 3 bases and J by 5 bases, and 8 bases separated the two germline ends. This CDR3 spans 13 amino acids. CDR3 amino acids: CASSFERDNEQFF. The CDR3 region has the DNA TGTGCCAGCAGCTTCGAGAGGGACAATGAGCAGTTCTTC.

The chain combines TRBV4-3 with TRBJ2-7, with 8 bases fitting TRBD2. Germline V lookup: CDR1 LGHNA, CDR2 YSLEER. V lost 0 bases, J lost 2 bases, and 6 bases stayed unmatched. CDR3 length: 16 residues. The CDR3 DNA is TGCGCCAGCAGCCAAGATCTGATAGCGGGGACCTACGAGCAGTACTTC. As protein: CASSQDLIAGTYEQYF.

The chain links TRBV7-8 to TRBJ2-3; the D is unclear. The germline V gene has CDR1 SGHVS and CDR2 FQNEAQ. Deletions cut 10 bases from V and 0 bases from J, with 20 bases between. The CDR3 covers 16 residues. CDR3 in amino acids: CATALRTVTSTDTQYF. CDR3 DNA: TGTGCCACCGCCCTCCGAACGGTGACTAGCACAGATACGCAGTATTTT.

V is TRBV5-1 and J is TRBJ2-5, with D possibly being TRBD1 (6 bases). CDR3 length equals 15 residues. The V gene's germline CDR1 is SGHRS and CDR2 YFSETQ. Trimming shortened V by 4 bases and J by 5 bases, and 18 bases separated the two germline ends. CDR3 DNA sequence: TGCGCCAGCAGCGCGTCAGGGGCCCCCTCGGAGACCCAGTACTTC. Translating it yields CASSASGAPSETQYF.

The rearrangement uses TRBV7-9 and TRBJ2-1; 10 positions agree with TRBD1. V gave up 3 bases and J gave up 5 bases; unmatched junction bases: 4. The length of the CDR3 is 15 residues. From germline, CDR1 is SEHNR and CDR2 FQNEAQ (reference sequence). The CDR3, as DNA: TGTGCCAGCAGCTTCGGGACAGGGGCGAACAATGAGCAGTTCTTC. Amino acid sequence: CASSFGTGANNEQFF.

The chain has TRBV4-3 and TRBJ2-2, with D perhaps assigned TRBD1 or TRBD2 (6 bases each). Germline V gene data show CDR1 as LGHNA and CDR2 as YSLEER. V gave up 1 base and J gave up 0 bases, with 15 bases separating them. This CDR3 has 18 residues. The CDR3 is CASSQVLSGGPNTGELFF. The CDR3, as DNA: TGCGCCAGCAGCCAAGTTCTCAGTGGGGGGCCGAACACCGGGGAGCTGTTTTTT.

There are a few counts of this clonotype. The CDR3 bases are TGCGCCAGCAGCTTGGGGTCGGGGCAGGGAGACACTGAAGCTTTCTTT. Its translation: CASSLGSGQGDTEAFF. The chain is built from TRBV5-1 and TRBJ1-1; tentatively, D is TRBD1 (5 bases). Germline V gene lookup returns CDR1 SGHRS and CDR2 YFSETQ. This CDR3 spans 16 amino acids. V lost 0 bases, J lost 3 bases, and 15 bases lay in between.

This clonotype was seen a few times. This chain uses TRBV25-1 with TRBJ2-7, with 11 nucleotides matching TRBD2. In germline, CDR1 is MGHDK, CDR2 SYGVNS. V lost 6 bases and J lost 4; bases outside the gene matches: 5. The length of the CDR3 is 14 residues. The CDR3, as DNA: TGTGCCAGCAGCCCGGGACTAGCGGAGTACGAGCAGTACTTC. This gives the protein CASSPGLAEYEQYF.

V and J are TRBV20-1 and TRBJ2-5, with D unclear. Germline CDR1 is DFQATT and CDR2 is SNEGSKA (reference sequence). The CDR3 is 13 amino acids. The ends were cut back, 4 bases at V and 0 bases at J, with 9 bases in the middle. CDR3: CSATDINQETQYF. In nucleotides, the CDR3 is TGCAGTGCTACCGACATAAACCAAGAGACCCAGTACTTC.

This clonotype was counted between two and nine times. The chain recombines TRBV10-3 with TRBJ1-5, with D hard to call. Trimming shortened V by 3 bases and J by 6 bases, and 15 bases separated the two germline ends. Germline V CDR1 and CDR2: ENHRY, SYGVKD. CDR3 length: 15 amino acids. CDR3 amino acids: CAISDPRLGVQPQHF. The CDR3 DNA reads as TGTGCCATCAGTGATCCTCGACTTGGTGTTCAGCCCCAGCATTTT.

This clonotype has just a few counts. The chain's CDR3 is CSAPPGLADGSTQYF. Here the CDR3 DNA reads TGCAGTGCTCCTCCGGGACTAGCGGACGGGAGTACGCAGTATTTT. The chain carries TRBV20-1 and TRBJ2-3; 11 nucleotides align to TRBD2. The germline V gene encodes CDR1 DFQATT and CDR2 SNEGSKA (reference sequence). The CDR3 is 15 amino acids. V dropped 5 bases and J dropped 8; count of bases not matched to a gene: 12.

This clonotype turned up a few times. The chain has TRBV12-3 or TRBV12-4 and TRBJ2-2; D might be TRBD2 (6 bases). The CDR3 is 15 amino acids. The germline V and J ends were trimmed by 7 bases and 6 bases, with 18 bases remaining between them. Written as DNA, the CDR3 is TGTGCCAGCACCCGATCTGGCGGGGTTCCCGGGGAGCTGTTTTTT. It codes for CASTRSGGVPGELFF.

V usage is TRBV18 and J usage is TRBJ1-1; a possible D gene is TRBD1 (6 bases). The V end lost 6 bases, the J end lost 5 bases, and 19 bases lay between the germline ends. Germline CDR1 KGHSH, CDR2 LQKENI. This CDR3 has 15 residues. The CDR3 spells CASSLKLQGLTEAFF. CDR3 DNA sequence: TGTGCCAGCTCCCTGAAATTACAGGGTCTAACTGAAGCTTTCTTT.

This clonotype turned up a few times. This chain connects TRBV7-2 to TRBJ1-5; no clear D gene. CDR3 size: 15 residues. V was cut by 0 bases and J by 3 bases, with 9 bases left in between. Germline V lookup: CDR1 SGHTA, CDR2 FQGNSA. CDR3 protein: CASSLAASPNQPQHF. Here the CDR3 DNA reads TGTGCCAGCAGCTTAGCGGCCAGCCCCAATCAGCCCCAGCATTTT.

V gene TRBV15 combines with J gene TRBJ2-5; D may match TRBD1 or TRBD2 (5 bases each). Trimming stripped 6 bases from V and 5 bases from J, with 16 bases between. The length of the CDR3 is 14 residues. Per the germline V gene, CDR1 is LNHNV and CDR2 is YYDKDF (reference sequence). This chain's CDR3 is CATSFQGEGETQYF. In DNA, the CDR3 is TGTGCCACCAGTTTTCAGGGCGAGGGCGAGACCCAGTACTTC.

This clonotype was found once. This chain joins TRBV4-2 and TRBJ2-5; 8 bases align to TRBD1. The CDR3 totals 16 residues. Trimming cost V 2 bases and J 2 bases; bases outside gene matches: 7. The germline V gene encodes CDR1 LGHNA and CDR2 YNFKEQ. CDR3 in amino acids: CASSQPGQGLQETQYF. The CDR3 DNA follows: TGTGCCAGCAGCCAACCCGGACAGGGACTTCAAGAGACCCAGTACTTC.